The 22 T cell receptor beta chains below all came from one sample that was sequenced in a study of T cells in Graves' hyperthyroidism and ophthalmopathy. Researchers amplified the TCR beta CDR3 regions from RNA transcripts. In the first-round RT-PCR of the TCR CDR3, the HTBI primer set was used. One entry per CDR3 protein, called by TCRdb with MiXCR from the multiplex PCR reads. The table has 300,000 to 400,000 distinct CDR3 sequences, roughly 13% seen once. The sequencing sample was made of blood. These receptors were obtained from an older woman with Graves' hyperthyroidism.

This clonotype was recorded only once. The chain combines TRBV11-2 with TRBJ2-7; 7 bases are shared with TRBD2. With 0 bases clipped from V and 7 bases from J, the junction kept 6 bases outside the gene matches. The CDR3 consists of 14 residues. The germline CDR1 and CDR2 sequences are SGHAT and FQNNGV. The CDR3 DNA sequence: TGTGCCAGCAGCTTAGACGCGGGAGAGCGGGAGCAGTACTTC. Translation: CASSLDAGEREQYF.

This clonotype has only a few counts. V usage is TRBV20-1 and J usage is TRBJ2-7; TRBD2 is a possible D gene (6 bases). The germline V gene encodes CDR1 DFQATT and CDR2 SNEGSKA (reference sequence). The V end lost 8 bases, the J end lost 2 bases, and 22 bases lay between the germline ends. This CDR3 region has 15 residues. Here the CDR3 reads CSPQASGSAPYEQYF. The CDR3 DNA is TGCAGTCCCCAGGCGTCCGGGAGTGCCCCCTACGAGCAGTACTTC.

V gene TRBV19 combines with J gene TRBJ2-7; 10 bases agree with TRBD1. The ends lost 0 bases at V and 3 bases at J; junction bases unmatched: 2. The CDR3 is made up of 15 amino acids. CDR1 and CDR2 (germline): LNHDA, SQIVND (reference sequence). The DNA for the CDR3 is TGTGCCAGTAGTATAGAGGGACAGGGGTTCTACGAGCAGTACTTC. The encoded protein is CASSIEGQGFYEQYF.

This clonotype came up many times. The chain employs TRBV7-8 and TRBJ1-5, with 7 bases lining up with TRBD1. CDR1 SGHVS and CDR2 FQNEAQ come from the germline V gene. The CDR3 covers 16 residues. V shed 0 bases and J 5 bases; nucleotides not matched to a gene: 7. The DNA of the CDR3 is TGTGCCAGCAGCTTAGCGGCAGGGGGATATGATCAGCCCCAGCATTTT. The encoded protein is CASSLAAGGYDQPQHF. Full variable domain (outside the CDR3, taken from reference TRBV7-8 and TRBJ1-5): GAGVSQSPRYKVAKRGQDVALRCDPISGHVSLFWYQQALGQGPEFLTYFQNEAQLDKSGLPSDRFFAERPEGSVSTLKIQRTQQEDSAVYLCASSLAAGGYDQPQHFGDGTRLSIL.

This clonotype was counted at least ten times. The chain combines TRBV29-1 with TRBJ2-3; no definite D call. Germline CDR1 reads SQVTM; CDR2 reads ANQGSEA. There are 14 residues in the CDR3. Between the trimmed V and J ends, which lost 0 bases and 0 bases, there was a span of 7 bases. CDR3 nucleotide sequence: TGCAGCGTTGAAGAACTTTCTAGCACAGATACGCAGTATTTT. It codes for CSVEELSSTDTQYF.

This clonotype was seen a handful of times. The rearrangement joins TRBV27 to TRBJ1-2, with a possible D match to TRBD1 (5 bases). The V gene lost 6 bases and the J gene lost 8 bases, with 10 bases spanning the gap. CDR3 length: 11 residues. The germline V gene encodes CDR1 MNHEY and CDR2 SMNVEV (reference sequence). DNA for the CDR3: TGTGCCAGCAGCGACGGGGGAGGCTACACCTTC. It specifies CASSDGGGYTF.

This clonotype was detected ten times or more. The rearrangement joins TRBV11-3 to TRBJ2-5; 14 nucleotides line up with TRBD2. In germline, CDR1 is SGHNT, CDR2 YENEEA. The V and J ends lost 2 bases and 2 bases, in that order; junction bases with no gene match: 4. The CDR3 sequence is 17 residues long. The CDR3 region is CASSLPRLAGGQETQYF. DNA for the CDR3: TGTGCCAGCAGCTTACCCCGACTAGCGGGAGGGCAAGAGACCCAGTACTTC.

This chain joins TRBV20-1 and TRBJ1-2; TRBD1 is a possible D gene (6 bases). Trimming took off 6 bases at V and 7 bases at J, with 21 bases between the two ends. This CDR3 has 14 residues. CDR1 DFQATT and CDR2 SNEGSKA come from the germline V gene (reference sequence). The CDR3: CSAGGWGRVVGYTF. The CDR3 nucleotides read TGCAGTGCAGGGGGATGGGGCAGGGTGGTTGGCTACACCTTC.

This chain uses TRBV2 with TRBJ2-3, with TRBD2 identical over 10 bases. V lost 0 bases and J lost 8; bases outside the gene matches: 14. The CDR3 has 18 amino acids. Germline lookup yields CDR1 SNHLY and CDR2 FYNNEI. CDR3 sequence (DNA): TGTGCCAGCAGTGAAGCCCGGGTAGCGGGAGGCCCTCGCGGTACGCAGTATTTT. Protein product: CASSEARVAGGPRGTQYF. The complete variable domain, with remaining parts taken from reference TRBV2 and TRBJ2-3, reads EPEVTQTPSHQVTQMGQEVILRCVPISNHLYFYWYRQILGQKVEFLVSFYNNEISEKSEIFDDQFSVERPDGSNFTLKIRSTKLEDSAMYFCASSEARVAGGPRGTQYFGPGTRLTVL.

This clonotype was observed at least ten times. The gene calls are TRBV24-1 and TRBJ2-7, with 10 bases matching TRBD2. The ends lost 2 bases at V and 4 bases at J; junction bases unmatched: 7. CDR1 and CDR2 from the germline V gene are KGHDR and SFDVKD. This CDR3 spans 16 amino acids. The DNA for the CDR3 is TGTGCCACCAGTGATTGGGCTAGCGGGAGAGGTTACGAGCAGTACTTC. Translating it yields CATSDWASGRGYEQYF.

This clonotype was seen a handful of times. V usage is TRBV20-1 and J usage is TRBJ2-7; TRBD2 aligns across 9 bases. V was clipped by 3 bases and J by 4 bases; unmatched bases: 7. This CDR3 contains 14 residues. In germline, CDR1 is DFQATT, CDR2 SNEGSKA (reference sequence). CDR3 protein: CSARLAAGGYEQYF. CDR3 DNA: TGCAGTGCTAGGTTGGCGGCGGGAGGGTACGAGCAGTACTTC.

V is TRBV15 and J is TRBJ2-1; D possibly corresponds to TRBD2 (5 bases). Per germline, CDR1 LNHNV and CDR2 YYDKDF (reference sequence). Trimming shortened V by 1 base and J by 2 bases, and 9 bases separated the two germline ends. CDR3 length equals 15 residues. CDR3 sequence (DNA): TGTGCCACCAGCAGAGGGAGGAGCGCCTACAATGAGCAGTTCTTC. This sequence encodes CATSRGRSAYNEQFF. The full variable domain, with the rest looked up from reference TRBV15 and TRBJ2-1, is DAMVIQNPRYQVTQFGKPVTLSCSQTLNHNVMYWYQQKSSQAPKLLFHYYDKDFNNEADTPDNFQSRRPNTSFCFLDIRSPGLGDTAMYLCATSRGRSAYNEQFFGPGTRLTVL.

This clonotype was seen ten or more times. This chain uses TRBV11-2 with TRBJ2-7, with 8 bases lining up with TRBD2. Trimming at V came to 5 bases and at J to 7 bases, leaving 10 bases not matched to a gene. Germline-derived CDR1 and CDR2 are SGHAT and FQNNGV. This CDR3 contains 14 residues. The CDR3 coding sequence is TGTGCCAGCAGCCCCGGGAGGGGGGTAGGGGAGCAGTACTTC. Translation: CASSPGRGVGEQYF.

This clonotype was recorded a few times. The chain is built from TRBV6-1 and TRBJ2-3, with 9 positions matching TRBD1. J lost 2 bases, V lost 5 bases, and 8 bases had no gene match. Looked up from germline, CDR1 is MNHNS and CDR2 is SASEGT. The CDR3 covers 16 residues. CDR3 sequence: CASSPRTGAITDTQYF. The CDR3 region has the DNA TGTGCCAGCAGTCCGAGGACAGGGGCTATCACAGATACGCAGTATTTT.

This chain uses TRBV6-1 with TRBJ2-1, with D possibly being TRBD1 or TRBD2 (5 bases each). Germline V lookup: CDR1 MNHNS, CDR2 SASEGT. The CDR3 consists of 15 residues. Trimming removed 8 bases at V and 2 bases at J, with 16 bases between. CDR3 sequence reads: CASVGAELTYNEQFF. The CDR3 nucleotides are TGTGCCAGCGTCGGGGCGGAGCTAACCTACAATGAGCAGTTCTTC.

This clonotype occurred many times. The CDR3: CASSSPTVTYEQYF. The CDR3 bases are TGTGCCAGCAGTTCCCCGACAGTTACCTACGAGCAGTACTTC. The rearrangement links TRBV28 to TRBJ2-7, with D maybe TRBD1 (5 bases). The CDR3 runs 14 residues. V was shortened by 4 bases and J by 2 bases, with 12 bases between the two germline ends. The germline V gene has CDR1 MDHEN and CDR2 SYDVKM.

This clonotype was found many times. The genes are TRBV11-3 and TRBJ1-2; no clear D gene. Germline V gives CDR1 SGHNT, CDR2 YENEEA. V lost 8 bases, J lost 0 bases, and 13 bases lay in between. The CDR3 consists of 14 residues. The CDR3 is CASSASYSNYGYTF. CDR3 nucleotides: TGTGCCAGCTCTGCTTCTTATTCTAACTATGGCTACACCTTC. Together with reference TRBV11-3 and TRBJ1-2, the CDR3 gives the full variable domain: EAGVVQSPRYKIIEKKQPVAFWCNPISGHNTLYWYLQNLGQGPELLIRYENEEAVDDSQLPKDRFSAERLKGVDSTLKIQPAELGDSAVYLCASSASYSNYGYTFGSGTRLTVV.

Many counts were recorded for this clonotype. The rearrangement uses TRBV2 and TRBJ2-7; maybe TRBD2 (6 bases). Trimming left V 9 bases short and J 0 bases short, with 12 bases between. CDR1 is SNHLY, CDR2 FYNNEI, per germline. CDR3 length: 13 amino acids. The CDR3, as DNA: TGTGCCAGTAAAGGAGGGAGCTCCTACGAGCAGTACTTC. The encoded protein is CASKGGSSYEQYF.

This clonotype was detected ten times or more. The gene calls are TRBV27 and TRBJ2-5, with 8 bases matching TRBD2. Germline V gene data show CDR1 as MNHEY and CDR2 as SMNVEV (reference sequence). This CDR3 spans 14 amino acids. The V gene end was trimmed by 5 bases and the J gene end by 3 bases; junction bases not matched to a gene: 5. The CDR3 reads CASSLQAGEETQYF. As DNA, the CDR3 is TGTGCCAGCAGTCTCCAAGCGGGGGAAGAGACCCAGTACTTC.

The rearrangement uses TRBV19 and TRBJ2-2, with D possibly TRBD2 on 5 matching bases. CDR1 is LNHDA, CDR2 SQIVND, per germline (reference sequence). The CDR3 is 15 residues long. V lost 3 bases, J lost 2 bases, and 10 bases lay in between. The DNA for the CDR3 is TGTGCCAGTAGTATCCGGGGTCGAAACACCGGGGAGCTGTTTTTT. Amino acids: CASSIRGRNTGELFF.

The sample holds many counts of this clonotype. V gene TRBV12-3 or TRBV12-4 combines with J gene TRBJ2-3, with a tentative D call TRBD1 (6 bases). V was trimmed by 5 bases and J by 4 bases, leaving 22 bases between them. The CDR3 totals 17 residues. The CDR3 protein is CASSALRDTLISDTQYF. In DNA form, the CDR3 reads TGTGCCAGCAGTGCCCTCCGGGACACCCTTATTTCAGATACGCAGTATTTT.

This clonotype appeared a few times. The chain employs TRBV10-3 and TRBJ1-1; D is ambiguous. This CDR3 has 12 amino acids. V was cut by 4 bases and J by 6 bases, with 9 bases left in between. Per the germline V gene, CDR1 is ENHRY and CDR2 is SYGVKD. The CDR3: CAISGGRAEAFF. The CDR3 region has the DNA TGTGCCATCAGTGGAGGGAGGGCTGAAGCTTTCTTT.